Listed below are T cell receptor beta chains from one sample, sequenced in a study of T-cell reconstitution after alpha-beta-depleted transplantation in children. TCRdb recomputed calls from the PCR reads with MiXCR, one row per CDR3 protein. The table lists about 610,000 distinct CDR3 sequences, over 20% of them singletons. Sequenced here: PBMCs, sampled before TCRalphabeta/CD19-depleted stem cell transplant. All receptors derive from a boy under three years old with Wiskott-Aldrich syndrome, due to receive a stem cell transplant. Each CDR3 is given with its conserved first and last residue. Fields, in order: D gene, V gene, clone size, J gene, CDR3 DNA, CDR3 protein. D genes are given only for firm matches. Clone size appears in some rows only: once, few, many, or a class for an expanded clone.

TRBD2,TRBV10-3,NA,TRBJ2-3,TGTGCCGGAAGCGGGAGTCGCACAGATACGCAGTATTTT,CAGSGSRTDTQYF
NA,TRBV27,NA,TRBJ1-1,TGTGCCAGCAGCATGCCCGGAACCAAAGCTGAAGCTTTCTTT,CASSMPGTKAEAFF
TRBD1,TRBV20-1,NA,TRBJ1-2,TGCAGCGCTGGGACAGGGGGCTCGAGAGGCAATGGCTACACCTTC,CSAGTGGSRGNGYTF
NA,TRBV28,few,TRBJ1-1,TGTGCCAGCAGTCGCCGCAGGGGAGGGGGCACTGAAGCTTTCTTT,CASSRRRGGGTEAFF
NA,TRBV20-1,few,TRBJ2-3,TGCAGTGCCAGGATAGCGGATACGCAGTATTTT,CSARIADTQYF
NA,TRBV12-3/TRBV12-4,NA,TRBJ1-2,TGTGCCAGCAGTTGGGCTAACAGGGACCTCTATGGCTACACCTTC,CASSWANRDLYGYTF
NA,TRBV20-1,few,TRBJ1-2,TGCAGTGCTAGCACGACAGGCTTGGGTGACTATGGCTACACCTTC,CSASTTGLGDYGYTF
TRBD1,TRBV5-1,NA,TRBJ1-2,TGCGCCAGCAGCGGCGACAGGGTGGATGGCTACACCTTC,CASSGDRVDGYTF
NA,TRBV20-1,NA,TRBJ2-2,TGCAGTGCTAGTGTCCTTTCCACCGGGGAGCTGTCTTTT,CSASVLSTGELSF
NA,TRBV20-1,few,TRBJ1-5,TGCAGTGCTAGAGATATTTGGGGAAATCAGCCCCAGCATTTT,CSARDIWGNQPQHF
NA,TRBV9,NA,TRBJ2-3,TGTGCCAGCAGCGTAGCCAGGGGCACAGATACGCAGTATTTT,CASSVARGTDTQYF
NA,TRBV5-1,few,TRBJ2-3,TGCGCCAGCAGCTTGGTTCGGGGCCCAGATACGCAGTATTTT,CASSLVRGPDTQYF
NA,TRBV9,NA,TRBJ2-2,TGTGCCAGCAGCAAAGGACTGGCGAACACCGGGGAGCTGTTTTTT,CASSKGLANTGELFF
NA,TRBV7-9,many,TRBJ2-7,TGCGCCAGCAGCTTTACCGGGAGCTCCTACGAGCAGTACTTC,CASSFTGSSYEQYF
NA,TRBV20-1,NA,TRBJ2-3,TGCAGTGCCACAAGGACTACCTATAGCACAGATACGCAGTATTTT,CSATRTTYSTDTQYF
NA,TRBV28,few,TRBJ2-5,TGTGCCAGCGTGGCGGGGATCCGGGCAGGGGGAGAGACCCAGTACTTC,CASVAGIRAGGETQYF
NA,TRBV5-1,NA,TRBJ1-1,TGCGCCAGCAGCTTCAAATCCGGGACCGTATTAGTGAACACTGAAGCTTTCTTT,CASSFKSGTVLVNTEAFF
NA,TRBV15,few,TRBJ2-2,TGTGCCACCAGCAGAGTCAGGACTTTCGGGGAGCTGTTTTTT,CATSRVRTFGELFF
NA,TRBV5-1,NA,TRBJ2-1,TGCGCCAGCAGCTATGGGGGGGCAAGCTCCTACAATGAGCAGTTCTTC,CASSYGGASSYNEQFF
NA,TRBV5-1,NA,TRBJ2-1,TGCGCCAGCAGCTTGATGGGCGTCACCAATGAGCAGTTCTTC,CASSLMGVTNEQFF
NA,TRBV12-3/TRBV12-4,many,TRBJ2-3,TGTGCCAGCAGGCACGGGCAGTTAACAGATACGCAGTATTTT,CASRHGQLTDTQYF
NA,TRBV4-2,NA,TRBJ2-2,TGTGCCAGCAGCCAAGATCTGGGGACCGGGGAGCTGTTTTTT,CASSQDLGTGELFF
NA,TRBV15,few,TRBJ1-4,TGTGCCACCAGCACTTATAGGGAAGGAAAACTGTTTTTT,CATSTYREGKLFF